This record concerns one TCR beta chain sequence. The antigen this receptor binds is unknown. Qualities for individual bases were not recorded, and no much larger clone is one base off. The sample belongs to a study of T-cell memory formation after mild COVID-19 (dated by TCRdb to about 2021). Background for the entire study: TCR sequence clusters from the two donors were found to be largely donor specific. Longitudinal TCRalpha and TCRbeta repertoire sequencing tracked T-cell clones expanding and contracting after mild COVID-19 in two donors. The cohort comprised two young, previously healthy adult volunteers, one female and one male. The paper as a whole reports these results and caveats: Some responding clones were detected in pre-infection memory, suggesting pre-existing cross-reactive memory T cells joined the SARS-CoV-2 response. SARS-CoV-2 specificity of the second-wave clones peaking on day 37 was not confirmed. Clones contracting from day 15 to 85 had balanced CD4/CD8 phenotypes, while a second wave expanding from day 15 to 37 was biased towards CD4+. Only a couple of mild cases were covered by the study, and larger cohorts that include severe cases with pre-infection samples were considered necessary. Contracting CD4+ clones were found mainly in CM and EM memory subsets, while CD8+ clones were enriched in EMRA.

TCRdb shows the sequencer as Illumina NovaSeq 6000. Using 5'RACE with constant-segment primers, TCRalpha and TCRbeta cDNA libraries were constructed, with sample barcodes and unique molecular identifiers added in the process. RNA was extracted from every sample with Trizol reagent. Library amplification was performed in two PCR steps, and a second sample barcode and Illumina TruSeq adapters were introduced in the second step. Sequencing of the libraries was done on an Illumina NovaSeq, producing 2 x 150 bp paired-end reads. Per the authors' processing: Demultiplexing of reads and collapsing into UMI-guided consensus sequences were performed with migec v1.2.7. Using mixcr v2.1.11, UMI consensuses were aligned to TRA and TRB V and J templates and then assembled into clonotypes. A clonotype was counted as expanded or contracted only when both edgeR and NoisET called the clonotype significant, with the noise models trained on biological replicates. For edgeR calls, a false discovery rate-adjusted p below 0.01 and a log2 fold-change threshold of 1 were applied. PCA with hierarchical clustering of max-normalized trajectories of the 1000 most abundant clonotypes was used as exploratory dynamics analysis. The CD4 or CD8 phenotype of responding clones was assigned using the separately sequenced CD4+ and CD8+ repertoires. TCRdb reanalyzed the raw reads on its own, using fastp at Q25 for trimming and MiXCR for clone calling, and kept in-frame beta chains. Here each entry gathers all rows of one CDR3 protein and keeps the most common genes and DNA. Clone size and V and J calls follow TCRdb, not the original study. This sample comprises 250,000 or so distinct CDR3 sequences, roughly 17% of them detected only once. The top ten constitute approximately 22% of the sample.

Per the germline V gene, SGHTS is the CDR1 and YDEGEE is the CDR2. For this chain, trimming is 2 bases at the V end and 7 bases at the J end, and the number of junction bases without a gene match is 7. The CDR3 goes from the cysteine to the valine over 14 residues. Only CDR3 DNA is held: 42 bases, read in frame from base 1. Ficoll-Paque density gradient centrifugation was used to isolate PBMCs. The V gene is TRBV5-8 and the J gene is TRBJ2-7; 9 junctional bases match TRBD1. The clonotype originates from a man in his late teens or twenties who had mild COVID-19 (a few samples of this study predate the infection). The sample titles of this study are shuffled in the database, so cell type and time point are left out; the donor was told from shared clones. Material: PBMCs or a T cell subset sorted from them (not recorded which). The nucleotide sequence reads TGTGCCAGCAGCTTAGGGGACAGGGTAAAAGAGCAGTACGTC. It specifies CASSLGDRVKEQYV.